The clone carrying this T cell receptor beta chain was counted ten times or more. Its specificity is not known. It was considered stable Graves' hyperthyroidism when ophthalmopathy did not progress within 18 months. Those patients with uncontrolled infection, other autoimmune disease, pregnancy or lactation were excluded. This sample is drawn from a study of T cells in Graves' hyperthyroidism and ophthalmopathy. CDR1 and CDR2 (germline): LNHNV, YYDKDF (reference sequence). CDR3 size: 13 residues. Trimming shortened V by 5 bases and J by 5 bases, and 12 bases separated the two germline ends. Broader study findings: The model anticipated ophthalmopathy a median about 7.1 months pre-onset. A 13 V-J signature model discriminated ophthalmopathy versus stable hyperthyroidism.

What was amplified from RNA transcripts were TCR beta CDR3 regions. HTBI primers were the set used in a first-round RT-PCR of the TCR CDR3. One entry per CDR3 protein results from TCRdb running MiXCR on the multiplex PCR reads. In the table there are under 700,000 distinct CDR3 sequences, 35% to 55% of which are singletons. Sequences were obtained from peripheral blood or thyroid tissue (not recorded which). The sequence was obtained from a woman in her late teens or twenties with Graves' hyperthyroidism. V usage is TRBV15 and J usage is TRBJ1-1; unclear D gene. The CDR3 sequence: CATSLRPRTEAFF. The CDR3 coding sequence is TGTGCCACCAGCCTTAGACCGAGAACTGAAGCTTTCTTT. Complete variable domain (other parts from reference TRBV15 and TRBJ1-1): DAMVIQNPRYQVTQFGKPVTLSCSQTLNHNVMYWYQQKSSQAPKLLFHYYDKDFNNEADTPDNFQSRRPNTSFCFLDIRSPGLGDTAMYLCATSLRPRTEAFFGQGTRLTVV.